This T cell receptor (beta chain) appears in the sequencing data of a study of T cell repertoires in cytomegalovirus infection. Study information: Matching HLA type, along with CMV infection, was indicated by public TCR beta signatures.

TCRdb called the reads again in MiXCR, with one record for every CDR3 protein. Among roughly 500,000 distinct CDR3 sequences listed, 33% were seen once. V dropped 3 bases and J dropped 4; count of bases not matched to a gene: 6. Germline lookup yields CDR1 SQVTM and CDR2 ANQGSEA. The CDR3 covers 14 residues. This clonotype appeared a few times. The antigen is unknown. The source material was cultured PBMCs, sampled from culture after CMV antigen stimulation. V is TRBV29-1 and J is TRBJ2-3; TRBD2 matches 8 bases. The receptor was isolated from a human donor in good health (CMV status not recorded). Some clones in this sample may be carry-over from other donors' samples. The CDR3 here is CSVEFGRASDTQYF. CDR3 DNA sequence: TGCAGCGTTGAGTTCGGGAGGGCCTCAGATACGCAGTATTTT.